Each of the 31 T cell receptor beta chains below was sequenced from the same sample in a study of tumor and adjacent non-tumor tissue in lung cancer. TCRbeta libraries were built with three rounds of nested PCR, modified from ARM-PCR. MiXCR, applied by TCRdb to the multiplex PCR reads, yields one record per CDR3 protein. Of 200,000 to 250,000 distinct CDR3 sequences listed, about two thirds are singletons. The template was RNA from unsorted bulk tissue. Sequenced: lung tumor tissue. The receptors here all came from a man aged 60 to 69 with non-small cell lung cancer.

This clonotype was detected many times. The V call is TRBV20-1, the J call TRBJ2-7, with 10 bases that match TRBD2. Germline CDR1 reads DFQATT; CDR2 reads SNEGSKA (reference sequence). Losses at the gene ends were 3 bases for V and 3 bases for J; bases not matched to a gene: 11. This CDR3 comprises 16 residues. The CDR3 DNA sequence: TGCAGTGCTAGTTACTCCCTAACTAGCGGGGTCTACGAGCAGTACTTC. Its translation: CSASYSLTSGVYEQYF.

This rearrangement joins TRBV6-2 or TRBV6-3 to TRBJ2-5; tentatively, D is TRBD1 (5 bases). The CDR3 spans 13 residues. The V gene's germline CDR1 is MNHEY and CDR2 SVGEGT. V was cut by 10 bases and J by 2 bases, with 14 bases left in between. This chain's CDR3 is CANRRQTQETQYF. CDR3 nucleotide sequence: TGTGCCAACAGGAGACAGACACAAGAGACCCAGTACTTC.

As for this clonotype: This may stem from a read error, because a much larger clone lies one nucleotide away. V and J are TRBV28 and TRBJ2-3, with a tentative D call TRBD1 (6 bases). Trimming removed 5 bases at V and 6 bases at J, with 12 bases between. CDR1 is MDHEN and CDR2 is SYDVKM in the germline V gene. The CDR3 is 13 amino acids. CDR3 coding DNA: TGTGCCAGCAGTAATACAGGGACGGATACGCAGTATTTT. The encoded protein is CASSNTGTDTQYF. Variable domain in full (rest from reference TRBV28 and TRBJ2-3): DVKVTQSSRYLVKRTGEKVFLECVQDMDHENMFWYRQDPGLGLRLIYFSYDVKMKEKGDIPEGYSVSREKKERFSLILESASTNQTSMYLCASSNTGTDTQYFGPGTRLTVL.

The V call is TRBV20-1, the J call TRBJ2-1; 12 nucleotides match TRBD2. This CDR3 has 14 residues. V was pared by 3 bases and J by 8 bases, with 5 bases of the junction left unmatched. The V gene's germline CDR1 is DFQATT and CDR2 SNEGSKA (reference sequence). The CDR3 bases are TGCAGTGCTAGGCTAGCGGGGGGGCTGGATGAGCAGTTCTTC. Translated, it gives CSARLAGGLDEQFF.

Only a few counts were recorded for this clonotype. The V call is TRBV6-6, the J call TRBJ1-5; D is perhaps TRBD1 (5 bases). This CDR3 is 15 amino acids long. Germline loops: CDR1 MNHNY, CDR2 SVGAGI (reference sequence). Deletions cut 4 bases from V and 3 bases from J, with 13 bases between. The CDR3 DNA follows: TGTGCCAGCAGTTGCGGGACCACATACAATCAGCCCCAGCATTTT. This encodes CASSCGTTYNQPQHF.

About this clonotype itself: Its ends do not fully match the called genes, so a read error is possible. The V and J genes are TRBV7-2 and TRBJ1-1; D perhaps matches TRBD1 (5 bases). CDR1 SGHTA and CDR2 FQGNSA come from the germline V gene. The CDR3 contains 13 residues. The CDR3 DNA reads as TGTGCCAGCAGCGTTGCAGGGAACACCGAAGCTTTCTTT. Its protein product is CASSVAGNTEAFF. Full variable domain (outside the CDR3, taken from reference TRBV7-2 and TRBJ1-1): GAGVSQSPSNKVTEKGKDVELRCDPISGHTALYWYRQSLGQGLEFLIYFQGNSAPDKSGLPSDRFSAERTGGSVSTLTIQRTQQEDSAVYLCASSVAGNTEAFFGQGTRLTVV.

Concerning this clonotype: Just one base apart from a much larger clone, this may be a read error. The V and J genes are TRBV6-2 or TRBV6-3 and TRBJ2-1, with D unresolved. Germline loops: CDR1 MNHEY, CDR2 SVGEGT. CDR3 size: 12 residues. The V and J ends lost 5 bases and 8 bases respectively, with 10 bases between them. The CDR3 is CASSPQKDEQFF. The CDR3 nucleotides read TGTGCCAGCAGTCCCCAGAAGGATGAGCAGTTCTTC.

To note about this clonotype: Being one base from a much bigger clone, this may be a read error. The CDR3 does not end in the conserved phenylalanine or tryptophan, so this is likely a read error. V gene TRBV10-3 combines with J gene TRBJ1-1; 12 bases line up with TRBD1. The germline CDR1 and CDR2 sequences are ENHRY and SYGVKD. The CDR3 has 16 amino acids. The V and J ends lost 4 bases and 0 bases, in that order; junction bases with no gene match: 3. The CDR3 region has the DNA TGTGCCATCAGTGCCGGGACAGGGGGCATGAACACTGAAGCTTTCTCT. Translation: CAISAGTGGMNTEAFS.

The V and J genes are TRBV11-3 and TRBJ2-1; 10 bases align to TRBD1. J gave up 8 bases and V 5 bases, and 6 bases lay outside the gene matches. From germline, CDR1 is SGHNT and CDR2 YENEEA. This CDR3 has 14 residues. CDR3 amino acids: CASSLRDRGHEQFF. DNA of the CDR3: TGTGCCAGCAGCCTCCGGGACAGGGGTCATGAGCAGTTCTTC.

This clonotype was counted many times. The chain recombines TRBV20-1 with TRBJ2-7; TRBD2 matches at 14 bases. J gave up 5 bases and V 1 base, and 7 bases lay outside the gene matches. Germline V gene data show CDR1 as DFQATT and CDR2 as SNEGSKA (reference sequence). The CDR3 is made up of 16 amino acids. The CDR3: CSARGTSGGPNDEQYF. The CDR3 nucleotides are TGCAGTGCTAGAGGGACTAGCGGGGGGCCCAACGACGAGCAGTACTTC.

As regards this clonotype: Germline and junction disagree at one end, which may indicate a read error. V and J are TRBV20-1 and TRBJ1-5; no clear D gene. The CDR3 has 14 residues. CDR1 is DFQATT and CDR2 is SNEGSKA in the germline V gene (reference sequence). This chain's CDR3 is CSARGQEWNQHQHF. The CDR3 nucleotides read TGCAGTGCTAGAGGGCAGGAGTGGAATCAGCACCAGCATTTT.

The chain links TRBV7-8 to TRBJ1-6; TRBD1 aligns across 8 bases. The CDR3 spans 14 residues. The ends lost 5 bases at V and 10 bases at J; junction bases unmatched: 7. CDR1 and CDR2 (germline): SGHVS, FQNEAQ. The CDR3 loop is CASSPGQGGSPLHF. The CDR3 region has the DNA TGTGCCAGCAGCCCAGGACAGGGAGGATCACCCCTCCACTTT.

Points on this clonotype: A much larger clone lies a single base off, so this may be a read error. The chain is built from TRBV19 and TRBJ2-1; no firm D call. There are 14 residues in the CDR3. CDR1 and CDR2 from the germline V gene are LNHDA and SQIVND (reference sequence). In nucleotides, the CDR3 is TGTGCCAGCGCCGACACCGGTTATTACAATGAGCATTTCTTC. It translates to CASADTGYYNEHFF.

The rearrangement joins TRBV10-2 to TRBJ2-3; D gene ambiguous. Between the trimmed V and J ends, which lost 4 bases and 7 bases, there was a span of 15 bases. The CDR3 has 14 residues. Germline V gives CDR1 WSHSY, CDR2 SAAADI. The CDR3 DNA sequence: TGCGCCAGCAGTGGGGTCCTTGAGGCACATACGCAGTATTTT. Translated: CASSGVLEAHTQYF.

On this clonotype: A much larger clone is a single base away; this may be a read error. The chain employs TRBV4-1 and TRBJ2-7, with TRBD2 as a possible D gene (6 bases). This CDR3 spans 11 amino acids. Deletions cut 1 base from V and 9 bases from J, with 7 bases between. From germline, CDR1 is MGHRA and CDR2 YSYEKL. The CDR3, as DNA: TGCGCCAGCAGCCAAGTGGGAGGGCAGTACTTC. This gives the protein CASSQVGGQYF.

This clonotype was recorded at least ten times. The gene calls are TRBV29-1 and TRBJ2-1, with a tentative D call TRBD1 (6 bases). V was cut by 2 bases and J by 9 bases, with 14 bases left in between. There are 13 residues in the CDR3. The germline CDR1 and CDR2 sequences are SQVTM and ANQGSEA. CDR3 DNA sequence: TGCAGCGTTGAACTAGCCCAACAGGGTGAGCAGTTCTTC. It yields the protein CSVELAQQGEQFF.

This chain joins TRBV12-3 or TRBV12-4 and TRBJ1-1; the D is unclear. There are 15 residues in the CDR3. Trimming stripped 3 bases from V and 0 bases from J, with 11 bases between. CDR3 nucleotides: TGTGCCAGCAGTTTCCTATGGATACTGAACACTGAAGCTTTCTTT. This codes for CASSFLWILNTEAFF.

This clonotype was observed a few times. The chain links TRBV6-5 to TRBJ2-2; no definite D call. There are 13 residues in the CDR3. V lost 5 bases to trimming and J lost 7 bases, with 11 bases between them. Germline V gives CDR1 MNHEY, CDR2 SVGAGI. CDR3 in amino acids: CASSTPWGGELFF. The CDR3 DNA is TGTGCCAGCAGTACCCCTTGGGGCGGGGAGCTGTTTTTT.

As concerns this clonotype: A much larger clone lies a single base off, so this may be a read error. The rearrangement links TRBV4-3 to TRBJ1-2; TRBD1 agrees at 7 bases. The V gene's germline CDR1 is LGHNA and CDR2 YSLEER. The CDR3 consists of 14 residues. The CDR3 loop is CASSQQGTAYCYTF. CDR3 bases: TGCGCCAGCAGCCAGCAAGGGACAGCCTATTGCTACACCTTC.

With respect to this clonotype: This may arise from a read error, as a much more abundant clone is one base away. The chain combines TRBV5-1 with TRBJ1-2; D unresolved. Germline values: CDR1 SGHRS, CDR2 YFSETQ. The CDR3 consists of 13 residues. With 6 bases removed from V and 2 bases from J, the gap between germline ends came to 11 bases. CDR3 sequence: CASIRMANYGYTF. CDR3 nucleotide sequence: TGCGCCAGCATCAGGATGGCGAACTATGGCTACACCTTC.

The chain uses TRBV6-5 and TRBJ1-2; a possible D gene is TRBD1 (6 bases). Trimming cost V 5 bases and J 8 bases, with 18 bases left between them. The CDR3 runs 14 residues. CDR1 and CDR2 (germline): MNHEY, SVGAGI. CDR3 protein: CASSRNAGAWGYTF. The CDR3 DNA follows: TGTGCCAGCAGTAGAAACGCGGGGGCGTGGGGCTACACCTTC.

This clonotype was recorded once. The chain has TRBV4-2 and TRBJ1-2, with D unclear. Germline V gives CDR1 LGHNA, CDR2 YNFKEQ. This CDR3 comprises 12 residues. CDR3 nucleotides: TGTGCAAGCTGCCGAGACTCCTATGGCTACACCTTC. It encodes CASCRDSYGYTF.

As for this clonotype: This may be a read error: a much more frequent sequence differs by one nucleotide. CDR3 sequence (DNA): TGCGCCGGCAGCCTAGAGGTTAAAGACACTGAAGCTTTCTTT. It encodes CAGSLEVKDTEAFF. This rearrangement joins TRBV4-3 to TRBJ1-1; D ambiguous. CDR3 size: 14 residues. Germline CDR1 and CDR2: LGHNA and YSLEER.

Comments on this clonotype: The junction departs from the called germline gene at one end, perhaps through a read error. The chain recombines TRBV12-3 or TRBV12-4 with TRBJ2-7; D may be TRBD1 (6 bases). This CDR3 is 14 amino acids long. CDR3 protein: CVSSLGRARGEQYF. DNA for the CDR3: TGTGTCAGCAGCCTAGGACGGGCTAGGGGGGAGCAGTACTTC.

As for this clonotype: The junction and the germline gene differ at one end; a read error may be behind it. The gene calls are TRBV12-3 or TRBV12-4 and TRBJ2-5; 13 nucleotides line up with TRBD2. The CDR3 contains 24 residues. CDR3 in amino acids: CANSLVRGTGDELAGGHTQETQYF. The CDR3 coding sequence is TGTGCCAACAGTCTGGTTAGAGGGACAGGGGACGAACTAGCGGGAGGGCACACTCAAGAGACCCAGTACTTC.

V is TRBV4-2 and J is TRBJ2-1; D gene uncertain. V shed 8 bases and J shed 7 bases, with 12 bases lying between them. CDR1 is LGHNA and CDR2 is YNFKEQ in the germline V gene. The CDR3 runs 12 residues. DNA for the CDR3: TGTGCCAGCTACCAAGATAGTAATGAGCAGTTCTTC. This sequence encodes CASYQDSNEQFF.

On this clonotype: At one boundary the junction diverges from the germline segment, which might be a read error. This chain links TRBV11-3 with TRBJ2-2; the match to TRBD1 covers 8 bases. Germline V lookup: CDR1 SGHNT, CDR2 YENEEA. The CDR3 length is 15 residues. CDR3 sequence reads: CTSSSGDRRSGELFF. CDR3 DNA: TGTACCAGCAGCTCAGGGGACAGGCGGTCAGGGGAGCTGTTTTTT. The variable domain in full, completed from reference TRBV11-3 and TRBJ2-2, reads EAGVVQSPRYKIIEKKQPVAFWCNPISGHNTLYWYLQNLGQGPELLIRYENEEAVDDSQLPKDRFSAERLKGVDSTLKIQPAELGDSAVYLCTSSSGDRRSGELFFGEGSRLTVL.

Worth noting for this clonotype: A read error may produce the germline difference seen at one junction end. The chain is built from TRBV12-3 or TRBV12-4 and TRBJ1-2, with D unclear. This CDR3 is built from 12 residues. The CDR3 nucleotides read TGTGCCAGCAGTTTGACACTAGGAGGCTACATCTTC. It specifies CASSLTLGGYIF.

V gene TRBV20-1 combines with J gene TRBJ2-5; D gene ambiguous. The CDR3 has 12 residues. Germline V CDR1 and CDR2: DFQATT, SNEGSKA (reference sequence). Trimming cost V 7 bases and J 7 bases, with 16 bases left between them. The CDR3 sequence: CSVRDSWRTQYF. DNA for the CDR3: TGCAGTGTTAGGGATTCCTGGCGGACCCAGTACTTC.

Concerning this clonotype itself: The junction differs from germline at one of its ends, possibly a read error. V usage is TRBV20-1 and J usage is TRBJ2-1; D perhaps matches TRBD1 (6 bases). The germline V gene encodes CDR1 DFQATT and CDR2 SNEGSKA (reference sequence). The CDR3 runs to 14 residues. The CDR3 bases are TGTAGTACCGAGGGCAGGGGCCACAGGAATGAGCAGTTCTTC. Translated: CSTEGRGHRNEQFF.

A remark on this clonotype: The junction and the germline gene differ at one end; a read error may be behind it. CDR3 in amino acids: CASTASWGNQPQDF. CDR3 nucleotides: TGTGCCAGCACGGCCTCATGGGGCAATCAGCCCCAGGATTTT. J is TRBJ1-5 and V is TRBV12-3 or TRBV12-4; D is possibly TRBD1 (5 bases). The CDR3 is 14 residues long.